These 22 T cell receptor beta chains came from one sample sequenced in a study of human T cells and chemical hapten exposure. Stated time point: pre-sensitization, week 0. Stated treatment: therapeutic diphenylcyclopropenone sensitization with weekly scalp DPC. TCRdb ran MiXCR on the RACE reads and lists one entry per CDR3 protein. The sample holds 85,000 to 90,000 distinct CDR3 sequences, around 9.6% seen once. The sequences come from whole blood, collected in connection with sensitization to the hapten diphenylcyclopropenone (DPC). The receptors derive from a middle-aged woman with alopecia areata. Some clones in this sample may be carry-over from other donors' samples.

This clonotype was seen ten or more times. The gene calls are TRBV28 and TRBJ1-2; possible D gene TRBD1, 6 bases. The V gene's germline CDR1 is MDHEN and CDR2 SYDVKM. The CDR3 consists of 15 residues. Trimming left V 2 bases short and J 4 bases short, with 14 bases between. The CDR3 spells CASSLASGGRYGYTF. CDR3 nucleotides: TGTGCCAGCAGTTTAGCCTCCGGGGGCCGCTATGGCTACACCTTC.

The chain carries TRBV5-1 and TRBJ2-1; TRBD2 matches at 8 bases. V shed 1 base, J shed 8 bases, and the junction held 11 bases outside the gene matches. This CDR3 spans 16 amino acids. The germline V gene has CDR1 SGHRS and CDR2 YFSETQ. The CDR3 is CASSLQEAGGPYEQFF. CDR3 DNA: TGCGCCAGCAGCTTGCAGGAGGCGGGGGGCCCCTATGAGCAGTTCTTC.

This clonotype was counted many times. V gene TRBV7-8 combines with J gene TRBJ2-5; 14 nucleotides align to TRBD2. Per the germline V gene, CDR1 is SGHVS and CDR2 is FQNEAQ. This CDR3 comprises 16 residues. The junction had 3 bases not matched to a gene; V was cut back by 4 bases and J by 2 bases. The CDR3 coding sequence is TGTGCCAGCAGCTCAGGACTAGCGGGGGGACAAGAGACCCAGTACTTC. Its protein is CASSSGLAGGQETQYF.

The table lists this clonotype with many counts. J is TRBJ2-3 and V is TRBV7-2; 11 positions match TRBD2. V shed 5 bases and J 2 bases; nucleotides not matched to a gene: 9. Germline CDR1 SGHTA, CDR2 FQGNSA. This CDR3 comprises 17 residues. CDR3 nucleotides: TGTGCCAGCAGCCCCATAGCGGGGGGGCTGATCACAGATACGCAGTATTTT. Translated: CASSPIAGGLITDTQYF.

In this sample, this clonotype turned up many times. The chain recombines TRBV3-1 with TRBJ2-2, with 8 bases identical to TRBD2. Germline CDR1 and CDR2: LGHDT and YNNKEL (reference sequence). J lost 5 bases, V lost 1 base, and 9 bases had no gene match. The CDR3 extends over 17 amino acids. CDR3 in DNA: TGTGCCAGCAGCCAAGGAGCGGGGGCAGGGAGGACCGGGGAGCTGTTTTTT. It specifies CASSQGAGAGRTGELFF.

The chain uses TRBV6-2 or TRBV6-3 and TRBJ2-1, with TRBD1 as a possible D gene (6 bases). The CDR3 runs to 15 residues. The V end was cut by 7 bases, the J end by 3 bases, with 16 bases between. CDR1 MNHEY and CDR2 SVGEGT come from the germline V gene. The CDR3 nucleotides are TGTGCCAGCATGCGGACACAGGGAGACTACAATGAGCAGTTCTTC. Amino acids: CASMRTQGDYNEQFF.

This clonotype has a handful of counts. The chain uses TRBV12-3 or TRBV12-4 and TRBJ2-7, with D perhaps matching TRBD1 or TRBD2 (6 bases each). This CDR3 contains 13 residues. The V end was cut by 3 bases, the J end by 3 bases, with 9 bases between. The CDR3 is CASSFGGRYEQYF. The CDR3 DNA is TGTGCCAGCAGTTTTGGGGGGCGCTACGAGCAGTACTTC.

The CDR3 DNA reads as TGCGCCAGCAGCCAATCTGCCAGCTCTGGAAACACCATATATTTT. Translated: CASSQSASSGNTIYF. The chain employs TRBV4-3 and TRBJ1-3; D remains ambiguous. The V end was cut by 2 bases, the J end by 0 bases, with 8 bases between. CDR3 size: 15 residues. Per the germline V gene, CDR1 is LGHNA and CDR2 is YSLEER.

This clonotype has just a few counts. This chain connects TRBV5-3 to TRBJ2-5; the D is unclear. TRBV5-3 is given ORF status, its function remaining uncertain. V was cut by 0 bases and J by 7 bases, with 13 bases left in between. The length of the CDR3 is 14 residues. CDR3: CARSLGRQQWTQYF. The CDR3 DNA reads TGTGCCAGAAGCTTGGGTCGCCAGCAATGGACCCAGTACTTC.

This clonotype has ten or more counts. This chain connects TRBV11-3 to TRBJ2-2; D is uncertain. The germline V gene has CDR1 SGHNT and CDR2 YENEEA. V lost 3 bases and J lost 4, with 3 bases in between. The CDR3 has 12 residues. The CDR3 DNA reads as TGTGCCAGCAGCTTGGCCACCGGGGAGCTGTTTTTT. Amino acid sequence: CASSLATGELFF. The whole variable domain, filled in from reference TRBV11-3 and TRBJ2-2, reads EAGVVQSPRYKIIEKKQPVAFWCNPISGHNTLYWYLQNLGQGPELLIRYENEEAVDDSQLPKDRFSAERLKGVDSTLKIQPAELGDSAVYLCASSLATGELFFGEGSRLTVL.

CDR3 sequence reads: CAISETGTEQVLTF. Written as DNA, the CDR3 is TGTGCCATCAGTGAGACCGGGACAGAGCAGGTCCTGACTTTC. The chain is built from TRBV10-3 and TRBJ2-6; 7 bases align to TRBD1. Looked up from germline, CDR1 is ENHRY and CDR2 is SYGVKD. The CDR3 consists of 14 residues. V shed 2 bases and J 13 bases; nucleotides not matched to a gene: 8.

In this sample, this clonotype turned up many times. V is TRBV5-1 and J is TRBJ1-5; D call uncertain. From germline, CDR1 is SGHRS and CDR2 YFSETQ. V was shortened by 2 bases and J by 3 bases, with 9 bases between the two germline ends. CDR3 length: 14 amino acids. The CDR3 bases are TGCGCCAGCAGCTTAAACGGAGACAATCAGCCCCAGCATTTT. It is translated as CASSLNGDNQPQHF.

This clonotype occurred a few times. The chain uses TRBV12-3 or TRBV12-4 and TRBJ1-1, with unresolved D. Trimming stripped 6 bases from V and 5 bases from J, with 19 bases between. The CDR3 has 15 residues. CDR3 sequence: CASRLNGVSNTEAFF. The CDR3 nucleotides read TGTGCCAGCAGACTAAACGGGGTTTCGAATACTGAAGCTTTCTTT.

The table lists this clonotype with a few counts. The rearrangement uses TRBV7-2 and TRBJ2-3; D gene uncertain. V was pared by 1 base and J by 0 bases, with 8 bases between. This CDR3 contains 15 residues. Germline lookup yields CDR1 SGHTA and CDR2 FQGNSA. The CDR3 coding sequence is TGTGCCAGCAGCTTAGTCCAGACTAGCACAGATACGCAGTATTTT. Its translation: CASSLVQTSTDTQYF.

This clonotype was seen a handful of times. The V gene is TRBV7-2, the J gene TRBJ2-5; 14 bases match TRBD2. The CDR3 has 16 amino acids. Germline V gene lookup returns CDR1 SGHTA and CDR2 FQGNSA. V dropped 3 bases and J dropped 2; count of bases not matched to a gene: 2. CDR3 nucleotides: TGTGCCAGCAGCTTTGGACTAGCGGGGGGACAAGAGACCCAGTACTTC. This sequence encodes CASSFGLAGGQETQYF.

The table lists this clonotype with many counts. CDR3 sequence (DNA): TGTGCCATCAGTGAGTCGATTATAAGCCATGAGCAGTTCTTC. Encoded protein: CAISESIISHEQFF. The chain is built from TRBV10-3 and TRBJ2-1, with D unclear. CDR1 is ENHRY, CDR2 SYGVKD, per germline. V was clipped by 0 bases and J by 8 bases, with 11 bases between them. The CDR3 contains 14 residues.

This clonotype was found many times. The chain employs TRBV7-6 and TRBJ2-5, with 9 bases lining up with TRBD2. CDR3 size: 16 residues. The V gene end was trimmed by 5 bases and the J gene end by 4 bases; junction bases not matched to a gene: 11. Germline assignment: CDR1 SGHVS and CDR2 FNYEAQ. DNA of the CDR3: TGTGCCAGCAGCCCCGCGGGGGGGCCTGGGTTAGAGACCCAGTACTTC. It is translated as CASSPAGGPGLETQYF. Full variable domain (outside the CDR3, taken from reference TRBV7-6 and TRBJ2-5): GAGVSQSPRYKVTKRGQDVALRCDPISGHVSLYWYRQALGQGPEFLTYFNYEAQQDKSGLPNDRFSAERPEGSISTLTIQRTEQRDSAMYRCASSPAGGPGLETQYFGPGTRLLVL.

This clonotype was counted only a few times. The CDR3, as DNA: TGCAGTGCTAGAGATAACAGGGACTACGAGCAGTACTTC. Protein sequence: CSARDNRDYEQYF. The rearrangement joins TRBV20-1 to TRBJ2-7; possibly TRBD1 for D (6 bases). There are 13 residues in the CDR3. Germline V gene data show CDR1 as DFQATT and CDR2 as SNEGSKA (reference sequence). Trimming removed 0 bases from V and 3 bases from J, with 9 bases in between.

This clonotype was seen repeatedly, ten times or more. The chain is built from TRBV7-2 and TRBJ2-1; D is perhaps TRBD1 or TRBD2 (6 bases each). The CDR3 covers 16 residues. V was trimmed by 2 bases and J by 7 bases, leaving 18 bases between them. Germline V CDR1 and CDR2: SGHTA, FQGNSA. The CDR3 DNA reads TGTGCCAGCAGCTTACTTGGGGGGCCCCCTCGGAATGAGCAGTTCTTC. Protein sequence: CASSLLGGPPRNEQFF.

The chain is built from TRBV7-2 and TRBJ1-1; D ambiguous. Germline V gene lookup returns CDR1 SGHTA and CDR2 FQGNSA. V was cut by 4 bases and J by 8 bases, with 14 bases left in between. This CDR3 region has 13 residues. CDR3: CASSSLGSVEAFF. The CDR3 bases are TGTGCCAGCAGCTCCCTGGGGAGTGTCGAAGCTTTCTTT.

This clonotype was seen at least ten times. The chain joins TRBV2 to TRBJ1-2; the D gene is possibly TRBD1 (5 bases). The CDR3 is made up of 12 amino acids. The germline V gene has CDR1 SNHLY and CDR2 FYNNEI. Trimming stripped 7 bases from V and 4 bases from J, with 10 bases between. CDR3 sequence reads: CASKGEVYGYTF. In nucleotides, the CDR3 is TGTGCCAGCAAAGGGGAGGTCTATGGCTACACCTTC.

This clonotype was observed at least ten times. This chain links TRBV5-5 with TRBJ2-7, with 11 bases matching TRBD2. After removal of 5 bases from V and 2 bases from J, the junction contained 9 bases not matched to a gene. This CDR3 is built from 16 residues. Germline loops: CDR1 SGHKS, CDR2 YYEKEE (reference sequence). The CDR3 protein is CASSQGPGLAAYEQYF. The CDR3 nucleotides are TGTGCCAGCAGTCAAGGACCGGGACTAGCGGCCTACGAGCAGTACTTC.